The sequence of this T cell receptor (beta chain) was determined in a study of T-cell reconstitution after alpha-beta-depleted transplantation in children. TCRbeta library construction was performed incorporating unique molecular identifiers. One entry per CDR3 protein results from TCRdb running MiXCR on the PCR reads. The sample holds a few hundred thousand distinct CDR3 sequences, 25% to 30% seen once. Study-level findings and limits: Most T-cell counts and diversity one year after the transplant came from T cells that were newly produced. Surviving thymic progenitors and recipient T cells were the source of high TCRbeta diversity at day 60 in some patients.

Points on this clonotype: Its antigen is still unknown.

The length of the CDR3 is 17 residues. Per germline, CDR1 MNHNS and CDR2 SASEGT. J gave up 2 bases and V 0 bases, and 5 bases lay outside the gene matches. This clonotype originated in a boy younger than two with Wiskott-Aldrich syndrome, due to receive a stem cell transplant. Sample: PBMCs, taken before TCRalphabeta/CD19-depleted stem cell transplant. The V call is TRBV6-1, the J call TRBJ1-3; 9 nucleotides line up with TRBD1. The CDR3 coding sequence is TGTGCCAGCAGTGAAGCGAGGTACAGGGGGCCTGGAAACACCATATATTTT. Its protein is CASSEARYRGPGNTIYF.